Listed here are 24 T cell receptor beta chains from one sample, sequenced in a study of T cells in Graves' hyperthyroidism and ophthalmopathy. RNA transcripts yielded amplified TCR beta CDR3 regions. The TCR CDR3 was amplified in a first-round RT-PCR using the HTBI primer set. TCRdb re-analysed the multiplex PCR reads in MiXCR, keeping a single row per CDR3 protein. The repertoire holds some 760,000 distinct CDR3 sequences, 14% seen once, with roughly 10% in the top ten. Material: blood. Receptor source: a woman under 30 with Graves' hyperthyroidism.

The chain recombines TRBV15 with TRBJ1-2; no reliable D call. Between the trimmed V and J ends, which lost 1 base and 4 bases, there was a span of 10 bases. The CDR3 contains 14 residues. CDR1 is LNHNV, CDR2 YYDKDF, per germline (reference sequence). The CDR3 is CATSRVGVGYGYTF. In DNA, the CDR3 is TGTGCCACCAGCAGAGTTGGTGTGGGCTATGGCTACACCTTC.

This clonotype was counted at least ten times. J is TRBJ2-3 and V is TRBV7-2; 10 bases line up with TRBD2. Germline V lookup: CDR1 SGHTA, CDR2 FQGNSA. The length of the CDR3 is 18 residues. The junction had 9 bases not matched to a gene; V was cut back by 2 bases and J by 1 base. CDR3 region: CASSLWVTGTSGTDTQYF. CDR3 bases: TGTGCCAGCAGCTTATGGGTGACCGGGACTAGCGGCACAGATACGCAGTATTTT. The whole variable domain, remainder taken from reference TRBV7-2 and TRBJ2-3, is GAGVSQSPSNKVTEKGKDVELRCDPISGHTALYWYRQSLGQGLEFLIYFQGNSAPDKSGLPSDRFSAERTGGSVSTLTIQRTQQEDSAVYLCASSLWVTGTSGTDTQYFGPGTRLTVL.

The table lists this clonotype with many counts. This chain's CDR3 is CASSLTSNEKLFF. CDR3 in DNA: TGTGCCAGCTCACTGACCTCGAATGAAAAACTGTTTTTT. The V and J genes are TRBV18 and TRBJ1-4; D uncertain. In germline, CDR1 is KGHSH, CDR2 LQKENI. V lost 4 bases and J lost 5, with 8 bases in between. The CDR3 length is 13 residues.

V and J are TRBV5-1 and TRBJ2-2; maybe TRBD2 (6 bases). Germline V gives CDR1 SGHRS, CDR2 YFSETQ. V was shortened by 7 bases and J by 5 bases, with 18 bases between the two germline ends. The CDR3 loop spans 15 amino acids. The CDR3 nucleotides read TGCGCCAGCGTCGTCAGTGCGGGGTCGACCGGGGAGCTGTTTTTT. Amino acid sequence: CASVVSAGSTGELFF. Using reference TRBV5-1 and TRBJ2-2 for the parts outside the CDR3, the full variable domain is KAGVTQTPRYLIKTRGQQVTLSCSPISGHRSVSWYQQTPGQGLQFLFEYFSETQRNKGNFPGRFSGRQFSNSRSEMNVSTLELGDSALYLCASVVSAGSTGELFFGEGSRLTVL.

CDR3 amino acids: CSVTREVDTGELFF. The CDR3 DNA reads TGCAGCGTCACGCGGGAGGTGGACACCGGGGAGCTGTTTTTT. This chain connects TRBV29-1 to TRBJ2-2; 8 nucleotides match TRBD2. The CDR3 runs to 14 residues. CDR1 and CDR2 from the germline V gene are SQVTM and ANQGSEA. V shed 6 bases and J 3 bases; nucleotides not matched to a gene: 6.

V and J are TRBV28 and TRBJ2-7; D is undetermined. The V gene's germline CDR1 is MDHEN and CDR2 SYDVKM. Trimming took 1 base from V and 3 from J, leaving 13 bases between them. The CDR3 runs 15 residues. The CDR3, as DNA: TGTGCCAGCAGTTTATTTGGCAGGCAGAACTACGAGCAGTACTTC. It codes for CASSLFGRQNYEQYF.

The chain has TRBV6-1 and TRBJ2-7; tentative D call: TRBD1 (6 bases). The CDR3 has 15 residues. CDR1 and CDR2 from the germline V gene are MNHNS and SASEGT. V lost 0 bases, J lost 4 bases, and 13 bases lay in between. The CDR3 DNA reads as TGTGCCAGCAGTGAAGCGCACCTAACAGGGTACGAGCAGTACTTC. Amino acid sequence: CASSEAHLTGYEQYF.

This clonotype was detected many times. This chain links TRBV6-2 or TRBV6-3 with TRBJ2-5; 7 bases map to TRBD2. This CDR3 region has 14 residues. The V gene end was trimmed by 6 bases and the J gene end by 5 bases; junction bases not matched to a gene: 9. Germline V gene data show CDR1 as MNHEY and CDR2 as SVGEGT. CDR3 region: CASSLTSEGETQYF. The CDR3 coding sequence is TGTGCCAGCAGCCTCACTAGCGAGGGGGAGACCCAGTACTTC.

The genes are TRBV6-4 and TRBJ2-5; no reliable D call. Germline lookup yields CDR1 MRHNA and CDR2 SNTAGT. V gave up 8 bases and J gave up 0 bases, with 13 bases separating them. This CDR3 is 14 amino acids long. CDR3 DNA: TGTGCCAGCGCTGCGTCGGCGGACCAAGAGACCCAGTACTTC. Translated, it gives CASAASADQETQYF.

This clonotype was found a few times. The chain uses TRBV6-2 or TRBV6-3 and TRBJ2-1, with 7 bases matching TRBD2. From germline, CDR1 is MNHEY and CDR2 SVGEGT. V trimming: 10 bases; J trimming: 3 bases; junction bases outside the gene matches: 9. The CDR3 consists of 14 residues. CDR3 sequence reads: CATQMAGDYNEQFF. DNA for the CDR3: TGTGCCACCCAGATGGCGGGAGACTACAATGAGCAGTTCTTC.

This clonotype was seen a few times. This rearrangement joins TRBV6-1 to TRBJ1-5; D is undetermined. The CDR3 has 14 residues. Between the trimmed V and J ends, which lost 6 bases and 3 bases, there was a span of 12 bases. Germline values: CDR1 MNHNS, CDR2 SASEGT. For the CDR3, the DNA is TGTGCCAGCAGAGGTCCTACCTTCAATCAGCCCCAGCATTTT. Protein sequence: CASRGPTFNQPQHF.

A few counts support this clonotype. The CDR3 is CASSVAVGLNTEAFF. DNA for the CDR3: TGTGCCAGCAGCGTAGCTGTAGGCCTGAACACTGAAGCTTTCTTT. The V gene is TRBV9, the J gene TRBJ1-1, with D unclear. V was cut by 0 bases and J by 0 bases, with 9 bases left in between. Germline V gene data show CDR1 as SGDLS and CDR2 as YYNGEE. CDR3 length: 15 residues.

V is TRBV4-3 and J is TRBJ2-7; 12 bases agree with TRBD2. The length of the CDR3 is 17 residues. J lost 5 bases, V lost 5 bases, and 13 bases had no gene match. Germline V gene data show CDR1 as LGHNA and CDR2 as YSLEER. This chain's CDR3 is CASSFGLAGPGRDEQYF. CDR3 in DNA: TGCGCCAGCAGCTTCGGACTAGCGGGGCCCGGGAGGGACGAGCAGTACTTC.

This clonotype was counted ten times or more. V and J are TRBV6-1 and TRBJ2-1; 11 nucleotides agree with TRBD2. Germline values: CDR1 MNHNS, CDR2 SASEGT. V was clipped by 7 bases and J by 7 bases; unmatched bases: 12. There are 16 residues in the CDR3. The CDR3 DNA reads TGTGCCAGCACCATTAACCTAGCGGGAGGTGAAAATGAGCAGTTCTTC. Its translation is CASTINLAGGENEQFF.

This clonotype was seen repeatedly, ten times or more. The CDR3 nucleotides are TGTGCCAGCAGTTTATCCGGGTCAGTCTCCTACGAGCAGTACTTC. Translated: CASSLSGSVSYEQYF. The chain uses TRBV28 and TRBJ2-7; D gene ambiguous. Per the germline V gene, CDR1 is MDHEN and CDR2 is SYDVKM. Trimming shortened V by 1 base and J by 0 bases, and 10 bases separated the two germline ends. CDR3 length: 15 amino acids.

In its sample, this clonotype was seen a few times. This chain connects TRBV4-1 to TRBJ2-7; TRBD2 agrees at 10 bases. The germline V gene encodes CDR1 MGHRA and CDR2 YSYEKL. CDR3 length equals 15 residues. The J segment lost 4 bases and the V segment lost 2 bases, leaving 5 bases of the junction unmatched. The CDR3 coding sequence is TGCGCCAGCAGCCAACTAGCGGGAGTAGGATACGAGCAGTACTTC. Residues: CASSQLAGVGYEQYF.

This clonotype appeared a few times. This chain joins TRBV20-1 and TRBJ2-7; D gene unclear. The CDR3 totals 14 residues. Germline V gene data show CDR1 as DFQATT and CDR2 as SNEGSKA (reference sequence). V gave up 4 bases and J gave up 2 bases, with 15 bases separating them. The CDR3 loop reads CSANNVPITYEQYF. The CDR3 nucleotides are TGCAGTGCTAACAACGTCCCTATAACCTACGAGCAGTACTTC.

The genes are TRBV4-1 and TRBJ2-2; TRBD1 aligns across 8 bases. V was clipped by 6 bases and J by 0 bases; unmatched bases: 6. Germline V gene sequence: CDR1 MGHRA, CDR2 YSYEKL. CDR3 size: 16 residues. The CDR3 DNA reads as TGCGCCAGCAGACCCGGACAGGGTACGAACACCGGGGAGCTGTTTTTT. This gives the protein CASRPGQGTNTGELFF.

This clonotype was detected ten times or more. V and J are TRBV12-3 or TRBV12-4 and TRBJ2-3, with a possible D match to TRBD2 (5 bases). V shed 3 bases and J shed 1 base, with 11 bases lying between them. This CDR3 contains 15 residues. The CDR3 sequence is CASSLWASRTDTQYF. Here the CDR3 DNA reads TGTGCCAGCAGTTTGTGGGCTAGCCGCACAGATACGCAGTATTTT.

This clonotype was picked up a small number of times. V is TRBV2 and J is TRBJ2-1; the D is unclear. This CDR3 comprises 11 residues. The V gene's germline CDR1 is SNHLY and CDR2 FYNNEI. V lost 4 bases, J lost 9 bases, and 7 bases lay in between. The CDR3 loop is CASSGMSEQFF. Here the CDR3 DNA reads TGTGCCAGCAGTGGCATGAGTGAGCAGTTCTTC.

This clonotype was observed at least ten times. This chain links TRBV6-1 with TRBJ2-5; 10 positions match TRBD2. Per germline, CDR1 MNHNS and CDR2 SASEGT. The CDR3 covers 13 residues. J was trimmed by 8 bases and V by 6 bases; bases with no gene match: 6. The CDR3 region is CASSGLAGGTQYF. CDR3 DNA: TGTGCCAGCAGCGGCTTAGCGGGAGGCACCCAGTACTTC.

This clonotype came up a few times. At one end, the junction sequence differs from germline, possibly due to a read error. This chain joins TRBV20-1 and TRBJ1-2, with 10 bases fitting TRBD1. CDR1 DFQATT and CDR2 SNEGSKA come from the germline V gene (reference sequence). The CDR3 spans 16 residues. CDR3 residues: CSVRDPWDRGNYGYTF. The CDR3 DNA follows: TGCAGTGTTAGAGACCCATGGGACAGGGGAAACTATGGCTACACCTTC.

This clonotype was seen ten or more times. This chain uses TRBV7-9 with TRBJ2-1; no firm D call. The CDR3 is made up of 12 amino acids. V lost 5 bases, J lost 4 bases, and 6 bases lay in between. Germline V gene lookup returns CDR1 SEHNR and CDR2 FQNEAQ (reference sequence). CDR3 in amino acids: CASSGEYNEQFF. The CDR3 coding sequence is TGTGCCAGCAGCGGGGAATACAATGAGCAGTTCTTC.

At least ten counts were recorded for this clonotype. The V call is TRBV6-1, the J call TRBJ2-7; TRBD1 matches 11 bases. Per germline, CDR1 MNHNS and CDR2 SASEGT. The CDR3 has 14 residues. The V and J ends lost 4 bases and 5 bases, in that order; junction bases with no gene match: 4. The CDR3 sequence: CASSAPGQGDEQYF. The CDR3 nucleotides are TGTGCCAGCAGTGCTCCGGGACAGGGGGACGAGCAGTACTTC.